The sequence of this T cell receptor beta chain was determined in a study of T cells in Graves' hyperthyroidism and ophthalmopathy. CDR3 length: 15 residues. The junction had 8 bases not matched to a gene; V was cut back by 6 bases and J by 5 bases. Germline CDR1 DFQATT, CDR2 SNEGSKA (reference sequence). From RNA transcripts, TCR beta CDR3 regions were amplified. HTBI primers were used for first-round RT-PCR of the TCR CDR3. TCRdb itself ran the multiplex PCR reads through MiXCR, one entry per CDR3 protein. The table shows about 350,000 distinct CDR3 sequences, with around 15% occurring only once. The sample taken for sequencing was blood. The clonotype was recovered from an older woman with Graves' ophthalmopathy. This rearrangement joins TRBV20-1 to TRBJ2-1; 12 bases align to TRBD2. CDR3 DNA: TGCAGTGCGGCAGAGCCTAGCGGGAGGGACAATGAGCAGTTCTTC. Amino acid sequence: CSAAEPSGRDNEQFF.